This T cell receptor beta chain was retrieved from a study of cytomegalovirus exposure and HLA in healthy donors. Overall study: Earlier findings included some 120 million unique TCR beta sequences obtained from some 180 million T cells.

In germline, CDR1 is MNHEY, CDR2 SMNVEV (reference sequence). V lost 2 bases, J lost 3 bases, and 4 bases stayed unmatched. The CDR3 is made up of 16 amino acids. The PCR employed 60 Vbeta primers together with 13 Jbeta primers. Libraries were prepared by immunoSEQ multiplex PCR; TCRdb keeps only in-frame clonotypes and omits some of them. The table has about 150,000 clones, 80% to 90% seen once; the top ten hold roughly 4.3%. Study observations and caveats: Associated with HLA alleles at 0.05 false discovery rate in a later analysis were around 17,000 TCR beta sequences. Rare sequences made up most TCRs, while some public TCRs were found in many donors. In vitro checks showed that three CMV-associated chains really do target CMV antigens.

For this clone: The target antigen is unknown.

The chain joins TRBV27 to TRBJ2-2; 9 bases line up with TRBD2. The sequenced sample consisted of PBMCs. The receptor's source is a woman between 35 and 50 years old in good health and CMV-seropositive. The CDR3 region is CASSLMRGRDTGELFF. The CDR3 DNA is TGTGCCAGCAGTTTAATGCGCGGGAGGGACACCGGGGAGCTGTTTTTT.